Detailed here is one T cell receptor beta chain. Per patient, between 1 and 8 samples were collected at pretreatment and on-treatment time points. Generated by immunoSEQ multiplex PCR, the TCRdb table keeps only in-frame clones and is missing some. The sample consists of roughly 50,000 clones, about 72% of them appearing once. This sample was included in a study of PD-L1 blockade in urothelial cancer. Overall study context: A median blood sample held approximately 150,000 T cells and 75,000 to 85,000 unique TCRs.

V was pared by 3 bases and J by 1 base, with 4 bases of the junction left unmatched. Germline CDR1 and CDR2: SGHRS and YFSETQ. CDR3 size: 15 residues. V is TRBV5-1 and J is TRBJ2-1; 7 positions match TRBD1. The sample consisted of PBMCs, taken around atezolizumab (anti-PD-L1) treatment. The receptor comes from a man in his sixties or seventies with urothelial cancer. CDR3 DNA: TGCGCCAGCAGCTGGAGACAGGGATCCTACAATGAGCAGTTCTTC. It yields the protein CASSWRQGSYNEQFF.